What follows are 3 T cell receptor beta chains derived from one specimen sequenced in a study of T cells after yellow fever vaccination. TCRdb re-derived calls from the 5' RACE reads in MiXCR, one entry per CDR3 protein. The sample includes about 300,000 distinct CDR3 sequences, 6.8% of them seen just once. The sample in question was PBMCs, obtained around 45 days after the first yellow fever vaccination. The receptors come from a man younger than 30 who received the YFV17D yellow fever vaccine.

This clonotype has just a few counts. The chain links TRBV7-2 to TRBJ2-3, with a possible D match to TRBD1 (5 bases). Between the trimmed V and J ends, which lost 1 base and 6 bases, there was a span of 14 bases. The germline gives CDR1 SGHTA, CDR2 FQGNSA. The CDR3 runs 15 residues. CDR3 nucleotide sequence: TGTGCCAGCAGCTTAGTTGTTAGGGGATGGGATACGCAGTATTTT. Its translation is CASSLVVRGWDTQYF.

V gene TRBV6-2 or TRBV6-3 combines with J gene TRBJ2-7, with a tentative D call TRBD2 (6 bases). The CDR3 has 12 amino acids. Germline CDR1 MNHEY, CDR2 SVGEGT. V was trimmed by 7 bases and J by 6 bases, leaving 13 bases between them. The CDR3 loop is CASTAVGGEQYV. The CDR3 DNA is TGTGCCAGCACGGCCGTGGGGGGCGAGCAGTACGTC.

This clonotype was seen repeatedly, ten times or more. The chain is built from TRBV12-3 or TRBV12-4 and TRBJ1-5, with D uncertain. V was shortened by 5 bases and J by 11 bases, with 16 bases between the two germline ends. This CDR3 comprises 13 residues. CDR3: CASSRNMDFTQHF. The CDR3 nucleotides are TGTGCCAGCAGTCGGAACATGGACTTCACCCAGCATTTT.